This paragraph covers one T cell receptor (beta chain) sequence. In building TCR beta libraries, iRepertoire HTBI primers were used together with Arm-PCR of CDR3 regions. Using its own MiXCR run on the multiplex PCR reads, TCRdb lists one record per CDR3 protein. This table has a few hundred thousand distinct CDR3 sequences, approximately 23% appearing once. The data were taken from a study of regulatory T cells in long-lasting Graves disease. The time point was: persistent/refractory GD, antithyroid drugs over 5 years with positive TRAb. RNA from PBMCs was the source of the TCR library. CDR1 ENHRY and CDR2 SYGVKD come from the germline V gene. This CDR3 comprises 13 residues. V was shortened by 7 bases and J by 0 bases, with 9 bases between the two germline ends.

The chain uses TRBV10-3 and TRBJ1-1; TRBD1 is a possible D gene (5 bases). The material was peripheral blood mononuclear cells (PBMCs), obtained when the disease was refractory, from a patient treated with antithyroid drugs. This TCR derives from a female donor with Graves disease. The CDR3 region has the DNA TGTGCCATCACCCAGACAGTGAACACTGAAGCTTTCTTT. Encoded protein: CAITQTVNTEAFF.